This T cell receptor (beta chain) was documented in a study of persistence of HIV-infected CD4 T cells. Points from the study as a whole: TCR oligoclonality correlated with proviral oligoclonality in the same sorted populations.

This was the immunoSEQ version 4 assay in survey mode. Data came from immunoSEQ multiplex PCR; TCRdb stores just in-frame clones and leaves some out. The sample carries about 40,000 clones, about 80% recorded once. This CDR3 spans 17 amino acids. Germline V lookup: CDR1 SGHAT, CDR2 FQNNGV. The trim removed 3 bases at V and 7 bases at J, leaving 8 bases unmatched. Overlapping HIV-1 Gag 15-mer peptides at approximately 1 ug per peptide per mL were used. Sorted nonresponding memory CD4+ T cells were CD40L-negative, CD69-negative, CD45RO-high. CD8+ T cells were removed from PBMCs prior to stimulation. This clone was counted once. Its antigen is not known.

V and J are TRBV11-2 and TRBJ2-1; 14 nucleotides match TRBD2. The TCR sequence derives from an adult man with HIV who was CMV-seropositive. This specimen consisted of CD4+ T cells sorted from PBMCs after roughly 20-hour stimulation, obtained from a patient who received antiretroviral therapy. The CDR3 is CASSFAGLAGVGNEQFF. The CDR3 nucleotides read TGTGCCAGCAGCTTCGCGGGACTAGCGGGAGTGGGGAATGAGCAGTTCTTC.